This TCR beta chain was identified in a study of T-cell reconstitution after alpha-beta-depleted transplantation in children. CDR3 length: 13 residues. Germline V gene lookup returns CDR1 MNHEY and CDR2 SMNVEV (reference sequence). Trimming cost V 5 bases and J 8 bases, with 10 bases left between them. Unique molecular identifiers were incorporated when the TCRbeta library was constructed. TCRdb redid the calling of the PCR reads with MiXCR, one entry per CDR3 protein. Of just over 350,000 distinct CDR3 sequences listed, about an eighth are singletons. In this sample, this clonotype turned up a few times.

The chain is built from TRBV27 and TRBJ1-6; TRBD1 is a possible D gene (6 bases). The source of this sequence is a human donor who donated a stem cell graft to a child with Fanconi anemia. Sequencing was performed on PBMCs, taken from the stem cell graft. CDR3 sequence (DNA): TGTGCCAGCAGTATCAACAGGGATTCACCCCTCCACTTT. Its translation is CASSINRDSPLHF.